This passage covers 17 T cell receptor beta chains from one sample sequenced in a study of CD8 T cells in Susac syndrome. Reverse transcription of 0.5 to 1 ug RNA was performed with random hexamers. TCRdb ran MiXCR on the immunoSEQ multiplex PCR reads and lists one entry per CDR3 protein. The sample carries 400,000 to 550,000 distinct CDR3 sequences, approximately 85% recorded once. Sequencing input: CD8+ T cells from PBMCs. Receptors were obtained from a human donor with multiple sclerosis.

CDR3 DNA sequence: TGTGCCAGCAGTTTCGTCAGCGGAAGAAACACCGGGGAGCTGTTTTTT. Translated, it gives CASSFVSGRNTGELFF. The rearrangement links TRBV27 to TRBJ2-2, with TRBD2 as a possible D gene (5 bases). CDR1 and CDR2 from the germline V gene are MNHEY and SMNVEV (reference sequence). Trimming shortened V by 3 bases and J by 2 bases, and 13 bases separated the two germline ends. The CDR3 contains 16 residues.

V gene TRBV27 combines with J gene TRBJ2-2, with D tentatively TRBD2 (6 bases). CDR3 length equals 16 residues. Germline assignment: CDR1 MNHEY and CDR2 SMNVEV (reference sequence). Trimming removed 5 bases at V and 0 bases at J, with 13 bases between. Written as DNA, the CDR3 is TGTGCCAGCAGTACCCTCGGGGGAGCGAACACCGGGGAGCTGTTTTTT. This gives the protein CASSTLGGANTGELFF.

The J gene is TRBJ1-5, the V gene TRBV6-6, with D uncertain. Germline assignment: CDR1 MNHNY and CDR2 SVGAGI (reference sequence). V was shortened by 3 bases and J by 6 bases, with 12 bases between the two germline ends. The CDR3 has 14 amino acids. This CDR3 is CASSYLGSGQPQHF. Written as DNA, the CDR3 is TGTGCCAGCAGTTATCTGGGGTCCGGTCAGCCCCAGCATTTT.

The chain recombines TRBV5-1 with TRBJ2-1; D perhaps matches TRBD1 (6 bases). CDR1 SGHRS and CDR2 YFSETQ come from the germline V gene. CDR3 size: 14 residues. Between the trimmed V and J ends, which lost 7 bases and 8 bases, there was a span of 19 bases. CDR3: CASGQLTALDEQFF. CDR3 DNA: TGCGCCAGCGGACAGTTAACCGCTCTCGATGAGCAGTTCTTC.

CDR3 residues: CASSLGVRDRDNEQFF. The DNA of the CDR3 is TGCGCCAGCAGCTTGGGGGTTCGGGACAGAGACAATGAGCAGTTCTTC. The rearrangement joins TRBV5-1 to TRBJ2-1; 7 bases align to TRBD1. CDR1 and CDR2 from the germline V gene are SGHRS and YFSETQ. With 0 bases clipped from V and 5 bases from J, the junction kept 8 bases outside the gene matches. This CDR3 contains 16 residues.

For the CDR3, the DNA is TGTGCCAGCAGCCCTTGGGGGGATTTCTCCTACGAGCAGTACTTC. Translated: CASSPWGDFSYEQYF. J is TRBJ2-7 and V is TRBV27, with D perhaps TRBD2 (6 bases). Germline CDR1 and CDR2: MNHEY and SMNVEV (reference sequence). The germline V and J ends were trimmed by 6 bases and 0 bases, with 15 bases remaining between them. The CDR3 is made up of 15 amino acids.

This clonotype was observed a single time. Written as DNA, the CDR3 is TGCAGTGCTAGACCCATGAACACTGAAGCTTTCTTT. Protein product: CSARPMNTEAFF. This rearrangement joins TRBV20-1 to TRBJ1-1, with D uncertain. The germline V and J ends were trimmed by 2 bases and 0 bases, with 4 bases remaining between them. Looked up from germline, CDR1 is DFQATT and CDR2 is SNEGSKA (reference sequence). The CDR3 has 12 amino acids.

V is TRBV15 and J is TRBJ2-7; possible D gene TRBD1, 6 bases. Germline lookup yields CDR1 LNHNV and CDR2 YYDKDF (reference sequence). The V and J ends lost 0 bases and 2 bases respectively, with 11 bases between them. This CDR3 contains 15 residues. CDR3 DNA sequence: TGTGCCACCAGCAGAGATGAGGGGGTCCCCTACGAGCAGTACTTC. This gives the protein CATSRDEGVPYEQYF.

J is TRBJ2-1 and V is TRBV6-5, with TRBD2 as a possible D gene (6 bases). V was cut by 2 bases and J by 0 bases, with 11 bases left in between. Germline CDR1 MNHEY, CDR2 SVGAGI. CDR3 size: 16 residues. CDR3 sequence: CASSYMVADSYNEQFF. CDR3 nucleotide sequence: TGTGCCAGCAGTTACATGGTAGCGGACTCCTACAATGAGCAGTTCTTC.

The genes are TRBV19 and TRBJ1-2; no firm D call. The CDR3 consists of 11 residues. CDR1 is LNHDA and CDR2 is SQIVND in the germline V gene (reference sequence). The V and J ends lost 5 bases and 5 bases respectively, with 6 bases between them. CDR3 nucleotide sequence: TGTGCCAGTAGTGCGCCTTATGGCTACACCTTC. It encodes CASSAPYGYTF.

The chain's CDR3 is CAISESDGFPHEQYF. In DNA, the CDR3 is TGTGCCATCAGTGAGTCCGACGGATTTCCCCACGAGCAGTACTTC. The chain couples TRBV10-3 to TRBJ2-7; D ambiguous. Germline V gene data show CDR1 as ENHRY and CDR2 as SYGVKD. CDR3 length: 15 amino acids. V was cut by 0 bases and J by 5 bases, with 14 bases left in between.

This chain links TRBV19 with TRBJ1-1; unclear D gene. Germline values: CDR1 LNHDA, CDR2 SQIVND (reference sequence). There are 14 residues in the CDR3. V was clipped by 1 base and J by 0 bases, with 6 bases between them. This chain's CDR3 is CASSIAAMNTEAFF. As DNA, the CDR3 is TGTGCCAGTAGTATAGCAGCAATGAACACTGAAGCTTTCTTT.

The rearrangement uses TRBV6-4 and TRBJ2-3; TRBD1 matches 8 bases. CDR1 MRHNA and CDR2 SNTAGT come from the germline V gene. This CDR3 comprises 13 residues. V was pared by 3 bases and J by 6 bases, with 2 bases of the junction left unmatched. The CDR3 coding sequence is TGTGCCAGCAGTGAGGGACAGGAGGATACGCAGTATTTT. It translates to CASSEGQEDTQYF.

This chain connects TRBV10-3 to TRBJ2-2, with no clear D. Germline CDR1 and CDR2: ENHRY and SYGVKD. This CDR3 has 16 residues. The germline V and J ends were trimmed by 4 bases and 4 bases, with 16 bases remaining between them. This chain's CDR3 is CAISGSSDTFTGELFF. As DNA, the CDR3 is TGTGCCATCAGTGGTTCGTCAGATACCTTCACCGGGGAGCTGTTTTTT.

The J gene is TRBJ2-1, the V gene TRBV7-6, with 9 bases identical to TRBD2. Trimming at V came to 5 bases and at J to 0 bases, leaving 5 bases not matched to a gene. Germline values: CDR1 SGHVS, CDR2 FNYEAQ. The CDR3 is 16 amino acids. CDR3: CASSIEAGGSYNEQFF. CDR3 bases: TGTGCCAGCAGCATAGAAGCGGGAGGCTCCTACAATGAGCAGTTCTTC.

This chain links TRBV5-6 with TRBJ2-5, with 7 bases lining up with TRBD2. Losses at the gene ends were 3 bases for V and 2 bases for J; bases not matched to a gene: 13. This CDR3 contains 17 residues. Germline V gene data show CDR1 as SGHDT and CDR2 as YYEEEE. CDR3 region: CASSWGSGLGIQETQYF. For the CDR3, the DNA is TGTGCCAGCAGCTGGGGGTCCGGACTAGGGATTCAAGAGACCCAGTACTTC.

The chain uses TRBV11-2 and TRBJ2-1; 11 bases agree with TRBD1. V lost 3 bases, J lost 6 bases, and 4 bases stayed unmatched. Germline V gene lookup returns CDR1 SGHAT and CDR2 FQNNGV. CDR3 length: 15 amino acids. The CDR3 sequence: CASSFGTGGGNEQFF. CDR3 DNA: TGTGCCAGCAGCTTTGGGACAGGGGGAGGCAATGAGCAGTTCTTC.